This TCR beta chain was documented in a study of regulatory T cells in long-lasting Graves disease. Study in general: Persistent Graves' disease meant over 5 years of antithyroid drugs with positive TSH receptor antibodies.

Study-wide findings and caveats: TRBV28, TRBJ1-2 and TRBJ2-5 were segments that persistent disease favored. A reduction in accuracy may have resulted from the small sample size.

In its sample, this clonotype was seen once. Antigen: not known. Described time point: persistent/refractory GD, antithyroid drugs over 5 years with positive TRAb. There was RNA extracted from PBMCs, and the TCR library was made from it. Diagnosis followed American Thyroid Association guidelines for Graves' disease. The authors built TCR beta libraries using iRepertoire HTBI primers and Arm-PCR of CDR3 regions. TCRdb re-called the multiplex PCR reads through MiXCR, storing one row per CDR3 protein. The table records 400,000 or so distinct CDR3 sequences, less than 25% of them present only once. The V end was cut by 6 bases, the J end by 4 bases, with 16 bases between. The CDR3 consists of 15 residues.

The chain joins TRBV12-3 or TRBV12-4 to TRBJ1-5; D might be TRBD1 (5 bases). Material: peripheral blood mononuclear cells (PBMCs), obtained when the disease was refractory, from a patient treated with antithyroid drugs. This clonotype was obtained from a female donor with Graves disease. As DNA, the CDR3 is TGTGCCAGCAGCCTGGGGGATCCTGGGAATCAGCCCCAGCATTTT. Amino acid sequence: CASSLGDPGNQPQHF.